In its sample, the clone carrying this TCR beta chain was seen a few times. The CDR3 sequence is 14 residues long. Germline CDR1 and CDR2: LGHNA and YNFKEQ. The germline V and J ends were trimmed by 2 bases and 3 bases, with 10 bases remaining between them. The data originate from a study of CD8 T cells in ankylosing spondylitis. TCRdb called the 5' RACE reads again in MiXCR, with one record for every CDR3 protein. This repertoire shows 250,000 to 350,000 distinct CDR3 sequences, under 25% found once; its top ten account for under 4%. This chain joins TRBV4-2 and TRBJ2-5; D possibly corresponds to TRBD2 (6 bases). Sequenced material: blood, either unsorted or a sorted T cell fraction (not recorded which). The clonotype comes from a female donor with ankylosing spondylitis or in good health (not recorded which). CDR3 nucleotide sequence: TGTGCCAGCAGCCAACTCCCTAGCGAAGAGACCCAGTACTTC. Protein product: CASSQLPSEETQYF.